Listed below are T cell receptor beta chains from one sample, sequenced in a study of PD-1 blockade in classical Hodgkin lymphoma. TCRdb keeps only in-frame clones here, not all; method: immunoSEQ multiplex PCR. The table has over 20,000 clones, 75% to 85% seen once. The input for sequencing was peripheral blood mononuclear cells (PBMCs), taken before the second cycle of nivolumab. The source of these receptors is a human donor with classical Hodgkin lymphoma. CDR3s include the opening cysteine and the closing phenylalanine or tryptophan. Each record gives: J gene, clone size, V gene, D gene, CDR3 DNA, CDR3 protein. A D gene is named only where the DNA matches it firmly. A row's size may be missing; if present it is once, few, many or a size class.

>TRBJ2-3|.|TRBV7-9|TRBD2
TGTGCCAGCAGCTTATATACTAGCGGGCGGAGCACAGATACGCAGTATTTT
CASSLYTSGRSTDTQYF
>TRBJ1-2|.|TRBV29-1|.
TGCAGCGTTGAAGGGGCCCAGCGGGGCTACACCTTC
CSVEGAQRGYTF
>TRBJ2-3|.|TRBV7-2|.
TGTGCCAGCAGCTTACTAGCCGGCACAGATACGCAGTATTTT
CASSLLAGTDTQYF
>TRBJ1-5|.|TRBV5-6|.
TGTGCCAGCAGCCCGGGAGGGAGGAATCAGCCCCAGCATTTT
CASSPGGRNQPQHF
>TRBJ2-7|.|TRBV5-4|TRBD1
TGTGCCAGCAGCCTACAGGGGACCGACGAGCAGTACTTC
CASSLQGTDEQYF
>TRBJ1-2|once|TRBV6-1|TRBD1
TGTGCCAGCAGTGAAACAGGGGACTATGGCTACACCTTC
CASSETGDYGYTF
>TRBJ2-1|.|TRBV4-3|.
TGCGCCAGCAGCCAAGAAGGCCTCAGCGGCAATGAGCAGTTCTTC
CASSQEGLSGNEQFF
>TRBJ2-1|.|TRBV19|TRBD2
TGTGCCAGTAGTTCCCAGAGGAGCGGGGGGCTTACTAAGCAGTTCTTC
CASSSQRSGGLTKQFF
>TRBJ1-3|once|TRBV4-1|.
TGCGCCAGCAGCCAATTAGAGAGGGTCTCTGGAAACACCATATATTTT
CASSQLERVSGNTIYF
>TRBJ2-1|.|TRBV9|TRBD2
TGTGCCAGCAGCGTATTCGGGCGGGAGGGCCCCTACAATGAGCAGTTCTTC
CASSVFGREGPYNEQFF
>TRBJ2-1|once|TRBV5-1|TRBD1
TGCGCCAGCAGCCCTTCCAGGGGGTGGAATGAGCAGTTCTTC
CASSPSRGWNEQFF
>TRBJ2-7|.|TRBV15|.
TGTGCCACCAGCTATGATTTCAGGGGGGGGATTTACGAGCAGTACTTC
CATSYDFRGGIYEQYF
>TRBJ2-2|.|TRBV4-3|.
TGCGCCAGCAGCCAATTGTCCGGGACCGGGGAGCTGTTTTTT
CASSQLSGTGELFF
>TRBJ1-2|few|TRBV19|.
TGTGCCAGTAGTATAGCTGGCCAGGGAGATGGCTACACCTTC
CASSIAGQGDGYTF
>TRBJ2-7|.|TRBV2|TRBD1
TGTGCCAGCAGTTCCGCCGGGACAGGGGCCTACGAGCAGTACTTC
CASSSAGTGAYEQYF
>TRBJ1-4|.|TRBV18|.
TGTGCCAGCTCACGCAGGCAAACTAATGAAAAACTGTTTTTT
CASSRRQTNEKLFF
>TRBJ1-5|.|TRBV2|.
TGTGCCAGCCACCTCCGGGGCAAAGATAGCAATCAGCCCCAGCATTTT
CASHLRGKDSNQPQHF
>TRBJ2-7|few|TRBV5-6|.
TGTGCCAGCAGCTTGGGCAACAGGGACGAGCAGTACTTC
CASSLGNRDEQYF
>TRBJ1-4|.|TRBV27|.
TGTGCCAGCAGCCCACCGGGTCCAACTAATGAAAAACTGTTTTTT
CASSPPGPTNEKLFF